This T cell receptor (beta chain) was captured by sequencing in a study of STAT5B mutations in CD4+ large granular lymphocyte leukemia. General study points: Data were not HLA-matched across samples.

The CDR3 has 13 amino acids. V gave up 2 bases and J gave up 1 base, with 5 bases separating them. Germline V CDR1 and CDR2: SGHDN, FVKESK. Notes on this clone: As yet, its antigen is unknown.

This table comes from immunoSEQ multiplex PCR, and its TCRdb copy is limited to in-frame clones, with some not included. This repertoire shows tens of thousands of clones, roughly 72% found once; its top ten account for less than 2.5%. V is TRBV14 and J is TRBJ2-5; unclear D gene. The receptor was derived from a human donor in good health. Sample: CD4+ T cells from blood buffy coats. The CDR3 nucleotides are TGTGCCAGCAGCCAATATCTCCAAGAGACCCAGTACTTC. As protein: CASSQYLQETQYF.